This T cell receptor (beta chain) derives from a study of T cell responses to AZD1222 COVID-19 vaccine. Losses at the gene ends were 3 bases for V and 6 bases for J; bases not matched to a gene: 5. CDR1 LNHDA and CDR2 SQIVND come from the germline V gene (reference sequence). The CDR3 runs 15 residues. Using immunoSEQ multiplex PCR, the repertoire was profiled, and TCRdb retains in-frame clones only, with some absent. Among about 210,000 clones listed, about 95% were seen once. The rearrangement uses TRBV19 and TRBJ1-5, with 10 bases aligning to TRBD1. The material sequenced was peripheral blood, taken 28 days after the second dose of the MenACWY control vaccine. The source of this sequence is an adult who received the MenACWY meningococcal vaccine as a control. DNA for the CDR3: TGTGCCAGTAGTATGGACAGGGGGAAGGTTCAGCCCCAGCATTTT. The encoded protein is CASSMDRGKVQPQHF.